Each of the 14 T cell receptor beta chains below was sequenced from the same sample in a study of identical twins' blood T cells (dated by TCRdb to about 2013). The library was produced with 5' RACE. Sequencing was performed on an Illumina Genome Analyzer IIx. TCRdb's own reprocessing of the public reads used fastp at Q25 and MiXCR and kept productive beta chains. One record per CDR3 amino acid sequence lists the most common genes and DNA. Within this sample are roughly 340,000 distinct CDR3 sequences, with 28% of them counted one time only. The ten largest clones add up to roughly 6.1% of the sample. Sequencing input: PBMCs. The receptor set was obtained from a woman aged 18 to 55 in good health.

This rearrangement joins TRBV5-1 to TRBJ2-1; 9 bases fit TRBD1. V was pared by 4 bases and J by 9 bases, with 5 bases of the junction left unmatched. Germline V gene lookup returns CDR1 SGHRS and CDR2 YFSETQ. CDR3 length equals 13 residues. The CDR3 DNA follows: TGCGCCAGCAGCAGGGACAGGGAAGGTGAGCAGTTCTTC. Protein sequence: CASSRDREGEQFF.

In DNA form, the CDR3 reads TGTGCCAGCAGTTATGTCCGCACAGATACGCAGTATTTT. Residues: CASSYVRTDTQYF. V and J are TRBV6-5 and TRBJ2-3; D not resolved. Germline V gene sequence: CDR1 MNHEY, CDR2 SVGAGI. The CDR3 covers 13 residues. V dropped 3 bases and J dropped 1 base, with 5 bases sitting between them.

This clonotype was seen a few times. The chain links TRBV5-1 to TRBJ1-1; D not resolved. V gave up 5 bases and J gave up 4 bases, with 12 bases separating them. CDR1 and CDR2 from the germline V gene are SGHRS and YFSETQ. There are 13 residues in the CDR3. The CDR3 is CASSLEGFTEAFF. In nucleotides, the CDR3 is TGCGCCAGCAGTCTGGAAGGGTTCACTGAAGCTTTCTTT.

In nucleotides, the CDR3 is TGTGCCGGCAGCGCGGGGAGTAGTGAGACCCAGTACTTC. Translated: CAGSAGSSETQYF. This chain uses TRBV10-3 with TRBJ2-5, with D tentatively TRBD2 (6 bases). Germline loops: CDR1 ENHRY, CDR2 SYGVKD. V lost 11 bases and J 5 bases, leaving 18 bases between the germline ends. CDR3 length: 13 residues.

This clonotype turned up a few times. The chain employs TRBV20-1 and TRBJ2-3; D may be TRBD2 (5 bases). V dropped 3 bases and J dropped 7 bases, with 14 bases sitting between them. Germline V lookup: CDR1 DFQATT, CDR2 SNEGSKA (reference sequence). The CDR3 consists of 13 residues. CDR3 sequence reads: CSASPRIGNTQYF. In DNA form, the CDR3 reads TGCAGTGCTAGCCCACGGATCGGGAATACGCAGTATTTT.

The chain employs TRBV6-2 or TRBV6-3 and TRBJ1-1; 8 positions match TRBD1. Per the germline V gene, CDR1 is MNHEY and CDR2 is SVGEGT. The length of the CDR3 is 14 residues. Unmatched junction bases numbered 2, after V lost 4 bases and J lost 1 base. For the CDR3, the DNA is TGTGCCAGCAGTTGGACAGGGACGAACACTGAAGCTTTCTTT. This gives the protein CASSWTGTNTEAFF.

This clonotype was detected a few times. This chain uses TRBV29-1 with TRBJ2-3; D unresolved. Deletions cut 1 base from V and 2 bases from J, with 10 bases between. CDR3 length: 14 amino acids. CDR1 and CDR2 from the germline V gene are SQVTM and ANQGSEA. The CDR3 nucleotides are TGCAGCGTTGAAGGAGAGGCCGTCACAGATACGCAGTATTTT. It codes for CSVEGEAVTDTQYF.

The rearrangement uses TRBV6-6 and TRBJ2-2; 9 bases map to TRBD2. Per the germline V gene, CDR1 is MNHNY and CDR2 is SVGAGI (reference sequence). V lost 3 bases, J lost 0 bases, and 5 bases stayed unmatched. The CDR3 consists of 17 residues. This CDR3 reads CASSYRSGGANTGELFF. CDR3 nucleotide sequence: TGTGCCAGCAGTTATCGTAGCGGGGGCGCGAACACCGGGGAGCTGTTTTTT.

The V call is TRBV20-1, the J call TRBJ1-6; the D is unclear. Germline CDR1 is DFQATT and CDR2 is SNEGSKA (reference sequence). This CDR3 spans 15 amino acids. The germline V and J ends were trimmed by 1 base and 8 bases, with 15 bases remaining between them. The CDR3 protein is CSARARPLTDSPLHF. The CDR3 nucleotides are TGCAGTGCTAGAGCCCGGCCCCTGACGGATTCACCCCTCCACTTT.

V and J are TRBV11-2 and TRBJ2-7, with 10 bases fitting TRBD2. The V segment lost 1 base and the J segment 2 bases; nucleotides outside the gene matches: 2. CDR3 length: 15 residues. Germline CDR1 and CDR2: SGHAT and FQNNGV. The chain's CDR3 is CASSLGLAGAYEQYF. In DNA, the CDR3 is TGTGCCAGCAGCTTAGGTCTAGCGGGAGCCTACGAGCAGTACTTC.

This clonotype has more than one count but fewer than ten. This chain links TRBV6-6 with TRBJ1-5, with D maybe TRBD1 (5 bases). The CDR3 spans 13 residues. The V gene's germline CDR1 is MNHNY and CDR2 SVGAGI (reference sequence). V lost 7 bases to trimming and J lost 6 bases, with 13 bases between them. The CDR3 sequence: CASTGDAFQPQHF. The CDR3 coding sequence is TGTGCCAGCACCGGGGACGCCTTTCAGCCCCAGCATTTT.

The J gene is TRBJ2-7, the V gene TRBV20-1; 10 bases are a match to TRBD1. The CDR3 loop spans 14 amino acids. V lost 6 bases and J lost 7; bases outside the gene matches: 12. Germline values: CDR1 DFQATT, CDR2 SNEGSKA (reference sequence). The CDR3 loop reads CSASNKDRGKEQYF. CDR3 nucleotides: TGCAGTGCCTCAAATAAGGACAGGGGGAAGGAGCAGTACTTC.

In this sample, this clonotype turned up many times. V and J are TRBV19 and TRBJ1-2; TRBD1 agrees at 7 bases. Germline CDR1 reads LNHDA; CDR2 reads SQIVND (reference sequence). The CDR3 consists of 16 residues. With 7 bases clipped from V and 2 bases from J, the junction kept 13 bases outside the gene matches. CDR3 sequence reads: CASTTRTGTANYGYTF. Written as DNA, the CDR3 is TGTGCCAGTACCACCAGAACGGGGACAGCGAACTATGGCTACACCTTC.

In this sample, this clonotype turned up a few times. The chain is built from TRBV20-1 and TRBJ2-3; D ambiguous. Between the trimmed V and J ends, which lost 4 bases and 2 bases, there was a span of 19 bases. CDR3 length: 16 residues. The germline V gene has CDR1 DFQATT and CDR2 SNEGSKA (reference sequence). This chain's CDR3 is CSATGGNPLYTDTQYF. The CDR3 DNA reads as TGCAGTGCTACCGGCGGCAACCCCTTATACACAGATACGCAGTATTTT.